A single sample is the source of the 3 T cell receptor beta chains below, sequenced in a study of multiple sclerosis patients with progressive multifocal leukoencephalopathy. TCRdb keeps only in-frame clones here, not all; method: immunoSEQ multiplex PCR. The sample contains some 27,000 clones, 85% to 90% of which appear only once. Time point here: approximately twelve months of natalizumab therapy. Sequences were derived from PBMCs, sampled from a patient treated with natalizumab. The receptors here all came from a human donor with multiple sclerosis.

In the case of this clone: Other DNA sequences in the sample encode the same CDR3. CDR3 in amino acids: CASSLGTGGDQPQHF. CDR3 DNA: TGTGCCAGCAGCTTGGGGACAGGGGGGGATCAGCCCCAGCATTTT. The chain is built from TRBV5-6 and TRBJ1-5; 10 nucleotides align to TRBD1. CDR1 and CDR2 from the germline V gene are SGHDT and YYEEEE. Unmatched junction bases numbered 2, after V lost 0 bases and J lost 5 bases. This CDR3 is 15 amino acids long.

The rearrangement links TRBV4-3 to TRBJ2-7, with TRBD2 matching 7 bases. V dropped 0 bases and J dropped 6; count of bases not matched to a gene: 8. The CDR3 is 15 amino acids. Germline loops: CDR1 LGHNA, CDR2 YSLEER. The CDR3 sequence: CASSQDHGLVGEQYF. The CDR3 region has the DNA TGCGCCAGCAGCCAAGATCATGGACTAGTTGGCGAGCAGTACTTC.

V and J are TRBV7-6 and TRBJ1-6; 8 bases are a match to TRBD1. The CDR3 consists of 15 residues. Germline loops: CDR1 SGHVS, CDR2 FNYEAQ. V shed 1 base, J shed 7 bases, and the junction held 3 bases outside the gene matches. CDR3 DNA sequence: TGTGCCAGCAGCTTAGGGGGGACAGGAAATTCACCCCTCCACTTT. Translated, it gives CASSLGGTGNSPLHF.